This T cell receptor beta chain originates from a study of regulatory T cells in long-lasting Graves disease. Turning to the study itself: Graves' patients with a new diagnosis had received antithyroid drugs under 3 months. Study-wide results and caveats: Having few samples may have compromised the accuracy. Persistent patients shared more public clonotypes (around 2,500) than newly diagnosed patients (around 910).

The time point was: newly diagnosed GD, antithyroid drugs for less than 3 months. RNA isolated from PBMCs was used to make the TCR library. EDTA tubes held 8 to 10 milliliters of peripheral blood from each patient. The TCR beta library used iRepertoire HTBI primers with Arm-PCR amplification of CDR3. TCRdb itself ran the multiplex PCR reads through MiXCR, one entry per CDR3 protein. Seen here are about 500,000 distinct CDR3 sequences, around 12% observed once, and the top ten hold more than 8%. CDR3 size: 12 residues. Trimming removed 6 bases from V and 5 bases from J; junction bases left unmatched: 6. Germline CDR1 is DFQATT and CDR2 is SNEGSKA (reference sequence). This clonotype was detected many times. Its antigen is currently unknown. The same specimen was also included in a second study, on T cells in Graves' hyperthyroidism and ophthalmopathy.

The TCR comes from a woman aged 25 to 39 with Graves disease. The chain uses TRBV20-1 and TRBJ2-7; TRBD1 matches at 8 bases. This specimen was peripheral blood mononuclear cells (PBMCs), taken at new diagnosis, from a patient treated with antithyroid drugs. CDR3 in amino acids: CSASPGGHEQYF. Here the CDR3 DNA reads TGCAGTGCGTCACCAGGGGGCCACGAGCAGTACTTC.